These 16 T cell receptor beta chains came from one sample sequenced in a study of OX40 agonist ivuxolimab in advanced cancers. The assay was immunoSEQ multiplex PCR, and TCRdb's table has in-frame clones only and misses some. Among 40,000 to 50,000 clones, about 85% were seen once, and the ten largest hold around 2.7%. The sequences come from CD4+ or CD8+ T cells sorted from blood, collected in a trial of the OX40 agonist ivuxolimab. The receptors originated from an adult with an advanced solid tumor such as melanoma, head and neck, liver or kidney cancer.

V and J are TRBV6-5 and TRBJ2-2; 7 bases are shared with TRBD1. The trim removed 8 bases at V and 5 bases at J, leaving 8 bases unmatched. Looked up from germline, CDR1 is MNHEY and CDR2 is SVGAGI. This CDR3 spans 14 amino acids. This chain's CDR3 is CASGRQGGTGELFF. DNA of the CDR3: TGTGCCAGCGGTAGACAGGGTGGAACCGGGGAGCTGTTTTTT.

The chain has TRBV6-7 and TRBJ2-7, with D tentatively TRBD1 or TRBD2 (5 bases each). TRBV6-7 is annotated as an ORF whose role is uncertain. The CDR3 sequence is 13 residues long. This CDR3 is CASGQVPSYEQYF. CDR3 DNA: TGTGCATCGGGGCAGGTCCCCTCCTACGAGCAGTACTTC.

The J gene is TRBJ2-5, the V gene TRBV19; TRBD1 might be the D (5 bases). Trimming cost V 1 base and J 4 bases, with 13 bases left between them. CDR3 length equals 15 residues. Germline V gene lookup returns CDR1 LNHDA and CDR2 SQIVND (reference sequence). Here the CDR3 DNA reads TGTGCCAGTAGTATAGGTCGAAGGGGAACAGAGACCCAGTACTTC. It codes for CASSIGRRGTETQYF. The variable domain in full, completed from reference TRBV19 and TRBJ2-5, reads DGGITQSPKYLFRKEGQNVTLSCEQNLNHDAMYWYRQDPGQGLRLIYYSQIVNDFQKGDIAEGYSVSREKKESFPLTVTSAQKNPTAFYLCASSIGRRGTETQYFGPGTRLLVL.

The chain combines TRBV18 with TRBJ1-3, with no clear D. The CDR3 has 16 residues. Germline V gene data show CDR1 as KGHSH and CDR2 as LQKENI. Deletions cut 3 bases from V and 0 bases from J, with 12 bases between. The CDR3 region is CASSPWERNSGNTIYF. CDR3 in DNA: TGTGCCAGCTCACCCTGGGAGCGGAACTCTGGAAACACCATATATTTT.

The rearrangement links TRBV28 to TRBJ1-2; D is possibly TRBD1 (6 bases). Trimming took 6 bases from V and 1 from J, leaving 18 bases between them. Germline CDR1 is MDHEN and CDR2 is SYDVKM. This CDR3 spans 16 amino acids. The CDR3 reads CASSPAGTRSNYGYTF. The CDR3 DNA is TGTGCCAGCAGCCCCGCCGGGACAAGAAGTAACTATGGCTACACCTTC.

The chain combines TRBV27 with TRBJ2-5; D is possibly TRBD2 (5 bases). The J call may be faulty, since TRBJ2-7 better matches the DNA end. The CDR3 totals 15 residues. Per germline, CDR1 MNHEY and CDR2 SMNVEV (reference sequence). The CDR3, as DNA: TGTGCCAGCAGTCTATACCCGAGCGGTACCTACGAGCAGTACTTC. This gives the protein CASSLYPSGTYEQYF.

The chain has TRBV2 and TRBJ2-1; D is perhaps TRBD2 (5 bases). Germline lookup yields CDR1 SNHLY and CDR2 FYNNEI. V gave up 8 bases and J gave up 5 bases, with 13 bases separating them. This CDR3 comprises 13 residues. CDR3 sequence reads: CASEGPTDNEQFF. In DNA, the CDR3 is TGTGCCAGCGAGGGCCCTACAGACAATGAGCAGTTCTTC.

The chain has TRBV5-1 and TRBJ2-1, with unresolved D. CDR1 is SGHRS, CDR2 YFSETQ, per germline. Trimming cost V 2 bases and J 8 bases, with 5 bases left between them. The CDR3 length is 11 residues. DNA for the CDR3: TGCGCCAGCAGCTTTGACGATGAGCAGTTCTTC. Translating it yields CASSFDDEQFF.

The CDR3 coding sequence is TGTGCCAGCAGCTCCCTAAGTCAGCCCCAGCATTTT. This codes for CASSSLSQPQHF. The V gene is TRBV28, the J gene TRBJ1-5; the D is unclear. Trimming shortened V by 6 bases and J by 6 bases, and 9 bases separated the two germline ends. The CDR3 is 12 amino acids. Germline V CDR1 and CDR2: MDHEN, SYDVKM.

The V call is TRBV6-5, the J call TRBJ2-1, with no clear D. This CDR3 has 15 amino acids. The germline V gene encodes CDR1 MNHEY and CDR2 SVGAGI. V lost 6 bases to trimming and J lost 1 base, with 13 bases between them. This CDR3 is CASSRATASYNEQFF. CDR3 in DNA: TGTGCCAGCAGCCGCGCGACGGCGTCCTACAATGAGCAGTTCTTC.

This clone was observed a single time. The V call is TRBV28, the J call TRBJ1-4, with 8 bases lining up with TRBD1. The CDR3 is 15 amino acids. Germline loops: CDR1 MDHEN, CDR2 SYDVKM. V was clipped by 7 bases and J by 6 bases; unmatched bases: 10. The CDR3 nucleotides read TGTGCCAGCACTGGGCCAGGGGGCGCAGATGAAAAACTGTTTTTT. Translating gives CASTGPGGADEKLFF.

The chain employs TRBV29-1 and TRBJ2-5; 12 nucleotides align to TRBD2. Germline V gene sequence: CDR1 SQVTM, CDR2 ANQGSEA. This CDR3 contains 12 residues. This chain's CDR3 is CTGLAGRETQYF. In DNA, the CDR3 is TGCACCGGACTAGCGGGACGTGAGACCCAGTACTTC.

The rearrangement uses TRBV5-4 and TRBJ1-2; maybe TRBD1 (6 bases). The CDR3 loop spans 16 amino acids. V lost 0 bases, J lost 5 bases, and 17 bases lay in between. Germline values: CDR1 SGHNT, CDR2 YYREEE (reference sequence). The CDR3 sequence is CASSLGRGQYLYGYTF. In DNA form, the CDR3 reads TGTGCCAGCAGCTTGGGCCGGGGGCAGTACCTGTATGGCTACACCTTC. Based on the CDR3 plus reference TRBV5-4 and TRBJ1-2, the full variable domain is ETGVTQSPTHLIKTRGQQVTLRCSSQSGHNTVSWYQQALGQGPQFIFQYYREEENGRGNFPPRFSGLQFPNYSSELNVNALELDDSALYLCASSLGRGQYLYGYTFGSGTRLTVV.

A single count supports this clone. V gene TRBV9 combines with J gene TRBJ2-3, with D perhaps assigned TRBD1 or TRBD2 (5 bases each). Trimming removed 1 base at V and 6 bases at J, with 9 bases between. The CDR3 runs 13 residues. Germline loops: CDR1 SGDLS, CDR2 YYNGEE. In nucleotides, the CDR3 is TGTGCCAGCAGCGTAAGAGGGGCGGATACGCAGTATTTT. This translates into CASSVRGADTQYF.

The chain combines TRBV2 with TRBJ2-6; D is uncertain. Trimming took 3 bases from V and 4 from J, leaving 10 bases between them. Germline-derived CDR1 and CDR2 are SNHLY and FYNNEI. This CDR3 contains 15 residues. For the CDR3, the DNA is TGTGCCAGCAGTGACCGACGGCAAGGGGCCAACGTCCTGACTTTC. Translated: CASSDRRQGANVLTF.

The chain has TRBV5-6 and TRBJ2-3; weak D call: TRBD2 (6 bases). CDR1 is SGHDT and CDR2 is YYEEEE in the germline V gene. The CDR3 has 12 amino acids. V lost 7 bases to trimming and J lost 8 bases, with 14 bases between them. CDR3 in amino acids: CASARIAATQYF. DNA of the CDR3: TGTGCCAGCGCTAGGATAGCGGCTACGCAGTATTTT.